This T cell receptor (beta chain) comes out of a study of T cell responses to AZD1222 COVID-19 vaccine. The table came from immunoSEQ multiplex PCR; TCRdb's copy has only in-frame clones and leaves some out. The sample has about 200,000 clones, 85% to 95% seen once. Concerning this clone: Its antigen is unknown.

Study-wide findings and caveats: It was only after the peak T cell response that any repertoires were sampled.

V gave up 3 bases and J gave up 5 bases, with 10 bases separating them. Germline CDR1 MNHEY, CDR2 SMNVEV (reference sequence). The CDR3 sequence is 14 residues long. This rearrangement joins TRBV27 to TRBJ1-4; D is undetermined. Material: peripheral blood, obtained on day 0 of AZD1222 vaccination. The sequence derives from an adult in good health. CDR3 residues: CASSFRPRNEKLFF. The CDR3 coding sequence is TGTGCCAGCAGTTTTCGCCCAAGGAATGAAAAACTGTTTTTT.